Listed below are T cell receptor beta chains from one sample, sequenced in a study of long-term antiretroviral therapy in people with HIV. Assay used: immunoSEQ multiplex PCR; TCRdb lists only in-frame clones, some missing. The sample lists 30,000 to 35,000 clones; roughly 74% were seen once. Sequencing was performed on unsorted PBMCs, taken 3 years after starting antiretroviral therapy. Receptors originate from a man aged 45-60 years with HIV. The CDR3 runs from the conserved cysteine through the conserved F or W. The D gene is left open where the match is weak. Clone size appears in some rows only: once, few, many, or a class for an expanded clone.

DNA,CDR3,size,V,J,D
TGTGCTAGTGGAACCGGGACTGGTGTTTTCGATACGCAGTATTTT,CASGTGTGVFDTQYF,.,TRBV12-5,TRBJ2-3,.
TGTGCCAGCATCAGGGGGGCGACTAATGAAAAACTGTTTTTT,CASIRGATNEKLFF,.,TRBV28,TRBJ1-4,TRBD1
TGTGCCAGCTCTCGGGACAGTAGCAATCAGCCCCAGCATTTT,CASSRDSSNQPQHF,few,TRBV18,TRBJ1-5,TRBD1
TGTGCCAGCTCACCACAGGGACAGGGGGCGTACGAGCAGTACTTC,CASSPQGQGAYEQYF,few,TRBV18,TRBJ2-7,TRBD1
TGTGCCAGCAGCCAACCGGGACAGGGGTTAGATACGCAGTATTTT,CASSQPGQGLDTQYF,.,TRBV14,TRBJ2-3,TRBD1
TGTGCCAGCAGTCGGGGACAGGGGAACTACAATGAGCAGTTCTTC,CASSRGQGNYNEQFF,once,TRBV6-5,TRBJ2-1,TRBD1
TGTGCCAGCAGTCCGACAGGGTCTTATAGCAATCAGCCCCAGCATTTT,CASSPTGSYSNQPQHF,few,TRBV28,TRBJ1-5,TRBD1
TGTGCCAGCAGCTTAGAAGGGGCCACAGATACGCAGTATTTT,CASSLEGATDTQYF,few,TRBV7-9,TRBJ2-3,.
TGTGCCAGCAGCAGGGAAACAGTGACCTATGGCTACACCTTC,CASSRETVTYGYTF,.,TRBV6-6,TRBJ1-2,.
TGTGCCAGCAGCTCCTGGGACAGGTGGGGGTATGGCTACACCTTC,CASSSWDRWGYGYTF,.,TRBV7-2,TRBJ1-2,TRBD1
TGCGCCAGCAGCTTGGCCGAGTACCGCACCGGGGAGCTGTTTTTT,CASSLAEYRTGELFF,.,TRBV5-1,TRBJ2-2,.
TGTGCCAGCAGCTCTGGGGGACAACGGGCTTTCTTT,CASSSGGQRAFF,.,TRBV7-9,TRBJ1-1,.
TGTGCCAGCAGTTATTCGGGGCAAGAGACCCAGTACTTC,CASSYSGQETQYF,.,TRBV6-6,TRBJ2-5,.
TGTGCCATCAGTGAGTCGGAGTCTAGCACAGATACGCAGTATTTT,CAISESESSTDTQYF,.,TRBV10-3,TRBJ2-3,.
TGCGCCAGCAGCCAAGTTGGCGGGACAGAGAATGAAAAACTGTTTTTT,CASSQVGGTENEKLFF,.,TRBV4-3,TRBJ1-4,TRBD1
TGTGCCAGCAGCTCCCGAAATGGCGGGAGGGGTGCTGGGACCCAGTACTTC,CASSSRNGGRGAGTQYF,.,TRBV7-9,TRBJ2-5,TRBD2
TGCGCCAGCACCAAAATTGGGGGTAACACTGAAGCTTTCTTT,CASTKIGGNTEAFF,.,TRBV5-1,TRBJ1-1,.
TGTGCCAGCAGCAGCTCCCAAGCCAAAAACATTCAGTACTTC,CASSSSQAKNIQYF,.,TRBV21-1,TRBJ2-4,.
TGTGCCAGCTCATCCTTCTTTGGGACAGGGGCCCGAGACACCGGGGAGCTGTTTTTT,CASSSFFGTGARDTGELFF,.,TRBV18,TRBJ2-2,TRBD1
TGTGCCAGCAGTTCCCTTTCGAGCGGGAGGGCTGGAAATGAGCAGTTCTTC,CASSSLSSGRAGNEQFF,.,TRBV27,TRBJ2-1,TRBD2
TGTGCCAGCTCACCCAGGGGCGGTAACACTGAAGCTTTCTTT,CASSPRGGNTEAFF,few,TRBV18,TRBJ1-1,.
TGTGCCAGTAGTATAGAGGGCTATGGCTACACCTTC,CASSIEGYGYTF,.,TRBV19,TRBJ1-2,.
TGCGCCAGCAGCTTGACAGGGAAGGGAGGAGAGACCCAGTACTTC,CASSLTGKGGETQYF,.,TRBV5-1,TRBJ2-5,.
TGTGCCAGCAGCTTAAAGCGGATCGACAATGAGCAGTTCTTC,CASSLKRIDNEQFF,few,TRBV11-2,TRBJ2-1,.
TGTGCCTGGAGTTCGGCGGGAGGGGGCGAGCAGTACTTC,CAWSSAGGGEQYF,.,TRBV30,TRBJ2-7,TRBD2
TGTGCCAGCACTCCCCCGGGACAGTCCTACGAGCAGTACTTC,CASTPPGQSYEQYF,few,TRBV28,TRBJ2-7,TRBD1
TGTGCCAGCTCACCAAGCGGGACAGATTATGGCTACACCTTC,CASSPSGTDYGYTF,.,TRBV18,TRBJ1-2,TRBD1
TGCGCCAGCAGCTTGGCCTCAGGGACAGCGTCCATATATTTT,CASSLASGTASIYF,.,TRBV5-1,TRBJ1-3,TRBD1
TGCGCCAGCTCGCTAGGAAACCAAGAGACCCAGTACTTC,CASSLGNQETQYF,.,TRBV5-1,TRBJ2-5,.
TGTGCCAGCAGACAGTCCGAACTCTATGGCTACACCTTC,CASRQSELYGYTF,.,TRBV6-5,TRBJ1-2,.
TGTGCCAGCTCATCAGGGGGCGAGGGCACCGGGGAGCTGTTTTTT,CASSSGGEGTGELFF,few,TRBV18,TRBJ2-2,TRBD1
TGCGCCAGCAGCGTCGGGGGACCAGATGGCTACACCTTC,CASSVGGPDGYTF,.,TRBV5-1,TRBJ1-2,.
TGTGCCAGCAGCCCCCCTTGGGGAGCGAGCTCCTACAATGAGCAGTTCTTC,CASSPPWGASSYNEQFF,once,TRBV5-8,TRBJ2-1,.
TGTGCCAGCAGCCAGACTAGCGGGGGCTCCTACGAGCAGTACTTC,CASSQTSGGSYEQYF,.,TRBV28,TRBJ2-7,TRBD2
TGTGCCAGCAGCTTAGGGCCAGGGAGGGGGGGATCCTACGAGCAGTACTTC,CASSLGPGRGGSYEQYF,.,TRBV7-2,TRBJ2-7,.
TGTGCCAGCAGCTTCACGCAGCATGTCACCGGGGAGCTGTTTTTT,CASSFTQHVTGELFF,once,TRBV7-2,TRBJ2-2,.
TGTGCCAGCAGCCCCGGGAGGCTCTATGGCTACACCTTC,CASSPGRLYGYTF,.,TRBV7-8,TRBJ1-2,.
TGTGCCAGCACTTCCTCCGGGACAGGGCCCTACGAGCAGTACTTC,CASTSSGTGPYEQYF,.,TRBV6-5,TRBJ2-7,TRBD1
TGTGCCAGCAGCGTTAGGGGGACTAGTGATGAGACCCAGTACTTC,CASSVRGTSDETQYF,.,TRBV9,TRBJ2-5,TRBD2
TGTGCCAGCAGCTTAAGCGTAAGGGAATCTGGAAACACCATATATTTT,CASSLSVRESGNTIYF,.,TRBV7-9,TRBJ1-3,.
TGTGCCAGCAGCCAAGATGCCGGTCCCCCGGCCTATGGCTACACCTTC,CASSQDAGPPAYGYTF,.,TRBV4-2,TRBJ1-2,.